The source of this T cell receptor beta chain is a study of PD-L1 blockade in urothelial cancer. The assay was immunoSEQ multiplex PCR, and TCRdb's table has in-frame clones only and misses some. The sample includes roughly 49,000 clones, approximately 90% of them seen just once. Germline CDR1 is LGHNT and CDR2 is FRNRAP. The CDR3 is 18 residues long. V trimming: 6 bases; J trimming: 0 bases; junction bases outside the gene matches: 14. The sequence was collected from a man aged 55 to 70 with urothelial cancer. Sequences were derived from PBMCs, sampled around atezolizumab (anti-PD-L1) treatment. The V call is TRBV12-5, the J call TRBJ1-5; the match to TRBD1 covers 7 bases. This CDR3 reads CASGPWTGTAYSNQPQHF. CDR3 coding DNA: TGTGCTAGTGGCCCCTGGACTGGGACAGCCTATAGCAATCAGCCCCAGCATTTT.